The text below deals with one T cell receptor beta chain. Its antigen is still unknown. The data are from a study of cytotoxic CD8 clonotypes in ibrutinib-treated CLL. Germline lookup yields CDR1 SEHNR and CDR2 FQNEAQ (reference sequence). The CDR3 loop spans 14 amino acids. Trimming took 4 bases from V and 5 from J, leaving 15 bases between them. Profiled with immunoSEQ multiplex PCR; TCRdb holds only in-frame clones, not every one. Altogether approximately 70,000 clones are present, about nine tenths being singletons, with the ten largest covering approximately 3%. Regarding the study as a whole: At the start, clonality exceeded age-matched healthy donors and followed circulating CD8+ T-cell counts.

The chain combines TRBV7-9 with TRBJ2-7; TRBD2 is a possible D gene (6 bases). Sequences were derived from PBMCs, sampled after 12 months of ibrutinib treatment. This clonotype was obtained from a human donor with chronic lymphocytic leukemia. CDR3 nucleotides: TGTGCCAGCAGCTCTAGCCCGCGCGGGGACGAGCAGTACTTC. The encoded protein is CASSSSPRGDEQYF.